These 8 T cell receptor beta chains were sequenced from one sample in a study of blood T cell repertoires in COVID-19. TCRdb's table, derived via immunoSEQ multiplex PCR, lists solely in-frame clones and lacks some. This sample carries some 200,000 clones, less than 90% of them seen once, and the ten largest clones take roughly 2.8%. Sequencing input: PBMCs or T cells enriched from blood (not recorded which). These receptors originate from a woman aged 25 to 39 who had recovered from COVID-19.

This clone was counted once. The CDR3 coding sequence is TGTGCCAGCAGCCCGAGAACAGGGGTCTACGAGCAGTACTTC. As protein: CASSPRTGVYEQYF. This chain uses TRBV9 with TRBJ2-7; 7 bases map to TRBD1. V lost 4 bases, J lost 3 bases, and 7 bases stayed unmatched. The CDR3 consists of 14 residues. The germline V gene has CDR1 SGDLS and CDR2 YYNGEE.

The chain recombines TRBV11-3 with TRBJ2-5; 14 positions match TRBD2. Trimming cost V 5 bases and J 3 bases; bases outside gene matches: 5. In germline, CDR1 is SGHNT, CDR2 YENEEA. The CDR3 runs 16 residues. The CDR3 nucleotides are TGTGCCAGCAGCCCTGGGACTAGCGGGGGAAAAGAGACCCAGTACTTC. Translated: CASSPGTSGGKETQYF. Drawing the rest from reference TRBV11-3 and TRBJ2-5, the complete variable domain is EAGVVQSPRYKIIEKKQPVAFWCNPISGHNTLYWYLQNLGQGPELLIRYENEEAVDDSQLPKDRFSAERLKGVDSTLKIQPAELGDSAVYLCASSPGTSGGKETQYFGPGTRLLVL.

There are a few counts of this clone. The rearrangement uses TRBV7-6 and TRBJ2-1; no clear D gene. The ends were cut back, 2 bases at V and 9 bases at J, with 8 bases in the middle. The length of the CDR3 is 12 residues. CDR1 and CDR2 from the germline V gene are SGHVS and FNYEAQ. In DNA, the CDR3 is TGTGCCAGCAGCTTAATAGGCGGTGAGCAGTTCTTC. It codes for CASSLIGGEQFF.

The chain uses TRBV12-3 or TRBV12-4 and TRBJ2-2; D might be TRBD1 (6 bases). The CDR3 is 12 residues long. V lost 11 bases and J lost 7, with 14 bases in between. CDR3 loop: CAYRTVNGELFF. CDR3 nucleotide sequence: TGTGCCTACCGGACAGTTAACGGGGAGCTGTTTTTT.

Comments on this clone: The same CDR3 can be traced to other DNA sequences in this sample. V gene TRBV4-3 combines with J gene TRBJ1-2, with D perhaps TRBD1 (6 bases). The CDR3 spans 14 residues. V shed 0 bases and J shed 5 bases, with 10 bases lying between them. Germline assignment: CDR1 LGHNA and CDR2 YSLEER. The CDR3 bases are TGCGCCAGCAGCCAAGACAGGGGTGCTTATGGCTACACCTTC. Its protein is CASSQDRGAYGYTF.

This chain links TRBV19 with TRBJ2-3; D possibly corresponds to TRBD1 (7 bases). Germline V CDR1 and CDR2: LNHDA, SQIVND (reference sequence). The CDR3 is 15 amino acids. The V and J ends lost 0 bases and 4 bases respectively, with 11 bases between them. The DNA for the CDR3 is TGTGCCAGTAGTATAGACAGGGGGGCGGCAGATACGCAGTATTTT. Translating gives CASSIDRGAADTQYF.

The chain combines TRBV5-8 with TRBJ2-5; 11 bases match TRBD2. This CDR3 is built from 16 residues. Germline values: CDR1 SGHTS, CDR2 YDEGEE. With 0 bases clipped from V and 1 base from J, the junction kept 2 bases outside the gene matches. DNA for the CDR3: TGTGCCAGCAGCTTGGACCTAGCGGGGGGCCAAGAGACCCAGTACTTC. The encoded protein is CASSLDLAGGQETQYF. The variable domain in full, with the rest retrieved from reference TRBV5-8 and TRBJ2-5, is EAGVTQSPTHLIKTRGQQATLRCSPISGHTSVYWYQQALGLGLQFLLWYDEGEERNRGNFPPRFSGRQFPNYSSELNVNALELEDSALYLCASSLDLAGGQETQYFGPGTRLLVL.

The gene calls are TRBV11-2 and TRBJ2-5; 14 nucleotides align to TRBD2. CDR3 length: 19 residues. The trim removed 4 bases at V and 4 bases at J, leaving 14 bases unmatched. Germline-derived CDR1 and CDR2 are SGHAT and FQNNGV. In DNA form, the CDR3 reads TGTGCCAGCAGCTCCCTAGGACTAGCGGGGGGTAGGATGAGAGAGACCCAGTACTTC. It yields the protein CASSSLGLAGGRMRETQYF.